This TCR beta chain was identified in a study of T cell repertoires in cytomegalovirus infection. Across the whole study: Recently identified HLA-C-restricted CMV epitopes and well-studied HLA-B-restricted CMV epitopes were used by the study. Signatures in public TCR beta sequences pointed to both CMV infection and matching HLA type.

Worth noting for this clonotype: Antigen unknown.

CDR3 size: 14 residues. CDR1 is MGHRA and CDR2 is YSYEKL in the germline V gene. With 3 bases removed from V and 12 bases from J, the gap between germline ends came to 20 bases. Notes on the study in general: The response measured ex vivo was dominated by TCR beta clonotypes (HLA-C-restricted and CMV-specific). The study identified carriers of CMV plus the relevant HLA from cumulative public TCR beta family frequency.

TCRdb processed the reads anew with MiXCR; each CDR3 protein has one entry. The sample holds about 700,000 distinct CDR3 sequences; roughly a third are singletons and the top ten take around a sixth. This receptor was identified in a human donor in good health (CMV status not recorded). Some clones in this sample may be carry-over from other donors' samples. The material was cultured PBMCs, obtained from culture after CMV antigen stimulation. This chain connects TRBV4-1 to TRBJ1-1; D uncertain. CDR3 region: CASSQDEANLGTFF. For the CDR3, the DNA is TGCGCCAGCAGCCAGGATGAAGCTAACCTAGGGACTTTCTTT.